One T cell receptor (beta chain) is described in this entry. V was clipped by 5 bases and J by 6 bases, with 21 bases between them. This CDR3 is built from 16 residues. CDR1 is SGDLS, CDR2 YYNGEE, per germline. The data are from a study of T cell changes during pregnancy in multiple sclerosis. Profiling relied on immunoSEQ multiplex PCR, and the TCRdb table lists in-frame clones only, not all of them. Of about 92,000 clones in the sample, 90% to 95% were seen once. The sequence derives from a female donor with multiple sclerosis, enrolled in a pregnancy study. The source was peripheral blood, collected in the third trimester of pregnancy. This chain links TRBV9 with TRBJ1-5; D uncertain. The CDR3 here is CASSLKRSLGGQPQHF. The CDR3 DNA follows: TGTGCCAGCAGTCTTAAAAGGTCCCTAGGAGGTCAGCCCCAGCATTTT.